A selection of T cell receptor beta chains follows, all from one sample in a study of blood T cell repertoires in COVID-19. This table comes from immunoSEQ multiplex PCR, and its TCRdb copy is limited to in-frame clones, with some not included. The sample includes 150,000 or so clones, approximately 91% of them seen just once. Input material: peripheral blood. All receptors derive from a human donor in a cohort sampled during active COVID-19. The CDR3 runs from the conserved cysteine through the conserved F or W.

CDR3,J,V
CASSSLDRDNEQFF,TRBJ2-1,TRBV5-6
CASSFEVYGYTF,TRBJ1-2,TRBV28
CASSDATPPQFF,TRBJ2-1,TRBV6-1
CASRFGGTGNTIYF,TRBJ1-3,TRBV6-6
CAWSGDRGGTYEQYF,TRBJ2-7,TRBV30
CASSYYWGRQGGTDTQYF,TRBJ2-3,TRBV7-8
CASSQSGGSNEQYF,TRBJ2-7,TRBV28
CASSPRGGQGGIGSPLHF,TRBJ1-6,TRBV11-2
CASSYSKAGTVLYEQYF,TRBJ2-7,TRBV6-2/TRBV6-3
CASSPGRGALDTQYF,TRBJ2-3,TRBV19
CASSLPARNTIYF,TRBJ1-3,TRBV7-8
CAWSRQGYTKGEKLFF,TRBJ1-4,TRBV30
CASSVHPLAGEGGNEQFF,TRBJ2-1,TRBV9
CASSQDIQAITNYGYTF,TRBJ1-2,TRBV4-3
CASSVGIRDQETQYF,TRBJ2-5,TRBV9
CASSLGWTSGRLYF,TRBJ2-7,TRBV11-2
CASSRGQASGELFF,TRBJ2-2,TRBV6-2/TRBV6-3
CASSLPGGPTYEQYF,TRBJ2-7,TRBV28
CASSSRTGSEKLFF,TRBJ1-4,TRBV19
CASSTSQGAYEQYF,TRBJ2-7,TRBV19
CASSQANTAGETQYF,TRBJ2-5,TRBV23-1
CASSQDISGANVLTF,TRBJ2-6,TRBV4-1
CASSQTQGPHEQYF,TRBJ2-7,TRBV4-3
CASSAYSGTGSAYEQYF,TRBJ2-7,TRBV28
CASSLADRNSPLHF,TRBJ1-6,TRBV28
CASSQDQGTANTGELFF,TRBJ2-2,TRBV4-3
CASSYGTSGTSYEQYF,TRBJ2-7,TRBV6-5
CASRLETSTF,TRBJ1-2,TRBV12-3/TRBV12-4
CASSQETGIRNQPQHF,TRBJ1-5,TRBV4-2
CATSDTGGASTGELFF,TRBJ2-2,TRBV24-1
CASSPGPRHTEAFF,TRBJ1-1,TRBV28
CSASSGRSSGGWNTGELFF,TRBJ2-2,TRBV20-1
CSVAGQYSGNTIYF,TRBJ1-3,TRBV29-1
CASSLNPQGTPEAFF,TRBJ1-1,TRBV7-6
CASSIEGRGFGANVLTF,TRBJ2-6,TRBV19
CASSQDRLAGGGEQFF,TRBJ2-1,TRBV3-1/TRBV3-2
CASSPPRGIGGSTEAFF,TRBJ1-1,TRBV18
CASSVEQRAGNEQFF,TRBJ2-1,TRBV9
CASGTGYNEQFF,TRBJ2-1,TRBV19
CAWSPGLRNTIYF,TRBJ1-3,TRBV30